The 18 T cell receptor beta chains below all came from one sample that was sequenced in a study of beta chain features in type 1 diabetes. Expressed TCRB transcripts were sequenced after all isolated RNA was converted to cDNA. Clones were read by immunoSEQ multiplex PCR, and TCRdb kept only the in-frame ones, dropping some. The table shows more than 350,000 clones, with about an eighth occurring only once. Source material: naive CD4+ T cells from blood. The source is a woman aged 18-29 years in good health.

This clone was seen a few times. The chain combines TRBV4-3 with TRBJ2-3; 10 positions match TRBD2. The germline CDR1 and CDR2 sequences are LGHNA and YSLEER. V dropped 3 bases and J dropped 3; count of bases not matched to a gene: 9. The CDR3 is 17 residues long. CDR3 protein: CASSQLLQAGGTDTQYF. The CDR3 DNA sequence: TGCGCCAGCAGCCAGCTTCTCCAAGCGGGGGGGACAGATACGCAGTATTTT.

The rearrangement uses TRBV15 and TRBJ2-5; a possible D gene is TRBD2 (6 bases). V was pared by 0 bases and J by 5 bases, with 13 bases between. Germline CDR1 LNHNV, CDR2 YYDKDF (reference sequence). This CDR3 region has 15 residues. The CDR3 DNA sequence: TGTGCCACCAGCAGAGATCCGGGAGAGGGGGAGACCCAGTACTTC. This codes for CATSRDPGEGETQYF.

This clone was picked up a small number of times. The rearrangement joins TRBV18 to TRBJ2-1; D remains ambiguous. The CDR3 has 12 amino acids. V was shortened by 4 bases and J by 5 bases, with 6 bases between the two germline ends. Germline-derived CDR1 and CDR2 are KGHSH and LQKENI. The CDR3 DNA follows: TGTGCCAGCTCACTCTTCGACAATGAGCAGTTCTTC. Translation: CASSLFDNEQFF.

This clone showed up many times. The chain joins TRBV30 to TRBJ2-5; D gene unclear. From germline, CDR1 is GTSNPN and CDR2 SVGIG (reference sequence). This CDR3 is built from 10 residues. V was pared by 5 bases and J by 7 bases, with 8 bases between. The CDR3 is CAWSSGTQYF. The CDR3 DNA sequence: TGTGCCTGGTCCTCGGGGACCCAGTACTTC.

The rearrangement joins TRBV5-4 to TRBJ2-4; D unclear. The CDR3 consists of 11 residues. CDR1 and CDR2 (germline): SGHNT, YYREEE (reference sequence). The germline V and J ends were trimmed by 6 bases and 9 bases, with 10 bases remaining between them. CDR3 region: CASTRGGIQYF. In DNA form, the CDR3 reads TGTGCCAGCACCAGAGGTGGCATTCAGTACTTC. The variable domain in full, with the rest retrieved from reference TRBV5-4 and TRBJ2-4, is ETGVTQSPTHLIKTRGQQVTLRCSSQSGHNTVSWYQQALGQGPQFIFQYYREEENGRGNFPPRFSGLQFPNYSSELNVNALELDDSALYLCASTRGGIQYFGAGTRLSVL.

This sequence joins TRBV27 and TRBJ2-3; D ambiguous. CDR3 length: 13 amino acids. Germline V gives CDR1 MNHEY, CDR2 SMNVEV (reference sequence). V was clipped by 11 bases and J by 0 bases, with 12 bases between them. Here the CDR3 DNA reads TGTGCCGGCAACGGGCAAAGCACAGATACGCAGTATTTT. This translates into CAGNGQSTDTQYF.

Worth noting for this clone: Within the sample, other DNA sequences also encode this same CDR3. The chain has TRBV29-1 and TRBJ2-6; possible D gene TRBD1, 5 bases. V lost 4 bases and J 4 bases, leaving 8 bases between the germline ends. Germline V gene lookup returns CDR1 SQVTM and CDR2 ANQGSEA. The CDR3 has 13 residues. The DNA for the CDR3 is TGCAGCGTTGTAGGGGCAGGGGCCAACGTCCTGACTTTC. It is translated as CSVVGAGANVLTF.

This clone has a handful of counts. The genes are TRBV25-1 and TRBJ2-2; a possible D gene is TRBD1 (6 bases). V was shortened by 7 bases and J by 6 bases, with 12 bases between the two germline ends. This CDR3 is built from 13 residues. Germline loops: CDR1 MGHDK, CDR2 SYGVNS. The CDR3 spells CASKGEMAGELFF. The CDR3 DNA follows: TGTGCCAGCAAGGGGGAGATGGCCGGGGAGCTGTTTTTT.

Remarks on this clone: The sample holds other DNA sequences that translate to the same CDR3. This rearrangement joins TRBV7-2 to TRBJ2-1; D gene unclear. This CDR3 has 13 residues. Germline-derived CDR1 and CDR2 are SGHTA and FQGNSA. The ends were cut back, 1 base at V and 4 bases at J, with 5 bases in the middle. CDR3 region: CASSLDVYNEQFF. The CDR3 bases are TGTGCCAGCAGCTTAGACGTATACAATGAGCAGTTCTTC.

This clone was detected a few times. The CDR3 region is CASSHGQPYEQYF. CDR3 bases: TGTGCCAGCTCACACGGACAGCCTTACGAGCAGTACTTC. This rearrangement joins TRBV18 to TRBJ2-7; possibly TRBD1 for D (6 bases). The CDR3 has 13 amino acids. V was clipped by 4 bases and J by 4 bases, with 11 bases between them. Per germline, CDR1 KGHSH and CDR2 LQKENI. Full variable domain (outside the CDR3, taken from reference TRBV18 and TRBJ2-7): NAGVMQNPRHLVRRRGQEARLRCSPMKGHSHVYWYRQLPEEGLKFMVYLQKENIIDESGMPKERFSAEFPKEGPSILRIQQVVRGDSAAYFCASSHGQPYEQYFGPGTRLTVT.

A note on this clone: Additional DNA sequences in this sample encode the identical CDR3. This chain uses TRBV18 with TRBJ1-2, with 7 positions matching TRBD1. V was pared by 6 bases and J by 8 bases, with 9 bases of the junction left unmatched. The CDR3 contains 13 residues. CDR1 and CDR2 from the germline V gene are KGHSH and LQKENI. The CDR3 spells CASSPGQVDGYTF. As DNA, the CDR3 is TGTGCCAGCTCTCCCGGACAGGTAGACGGCTACACCTTC.

The V gene is TRBV6-1, the J gene TRBJ1-1; D gene uncertain. Looked up from germline, CDR1 is MNHNS and CDR2 is SASEGT. With 2 bases removed from V and 3 bases from J, the gap between germline ends came to 16 bases. This CDR3 has 16 residues. In nucleotides, the CDR3 is TGTGCCAGCAGTGAAATCCTGACACGGCTATACACTGAAGCTTTCTTT. This encodes CASSEILTRLYTEAFF.

J is TRBJ1-1 and V is TRBV5-1; D gene uncertain. The CDR3 spans 14 residues. V lost 0 bases, J lost 1 base, and 7 bases lay in between. From germline, CDR1 is SGHRS and CDR2 YFSETQ. This CDR3 is CASSLEAPNTEAFF. In DNA, the CDR3 is TGCGCCAGCAGCTTGGAGGCCCCGAACACTGAAGCTTTCTTT. Full variable domain (missing parts from reference TRBV5-1 and TRBJ1-1): KAGVTQTPRYLIKTRGQQVTLSCSPISGHRSVSWYQQTPGQGLQFLFEYFSETQRNKGNFPGRFSGRQFSNSRSEMNVSTLELGDSALYLCASSLEAPNTEAFFGQGTRLTVV.

Written as DNA, the CDR3 is TGTGCCAGCAGCTTAGATCGCGACAGGCTAGCCAAAAACATTCAGTACTTC. It specifies CASSLDRDRLAKNIQYF. The rearrangement uses TRBV11-2 and TRBJ2-4; maybe TRBD1 (6 bases). This CDR3 spans 17 amino acids. From germline, CDR1 is SGHAT and CDR2 FQNNGV. V was cut by 0 bases and J by 0 bases, with 12 bases left in between.

The V gene is TRBV20-1, the J gene TRBJ2-7, with D perhaps matching TRBD1 or TRBD2 (5 bases each). The CDR3 is made up of 11 amino acids. V was cut by 8 bases and J by 6 bases, with 14 bases left in between. Germline assignment: CDR1 DFQATT and CDR2 SNEGSKA (reference sequence). The CDR3 region is CSLPGPLEQYF. CDR3 DNA: TGCAGTCTCCCGGGGCCTCTCGAGCAGTACTTC.

About this clone: The identical CDR3 is also encoded by other nucleotide sequences in the sample. The rearrangement joins TRBV5-1 to TRBJ2-3; D not resolved. Trimming left V 0 bases short and J 0 bases short, with 8 bases between. The CDR3 totals 15 residues. The germline CDR1 and CDR2 sequences are SGHRS and YFSETQ. CDR3 sequence (DNA): TGCGCCAGCAGCTTGGGCCCATCTAGCACAGATACGCAGTATTTT. Translated: CASSLGPSSTDTQYF. The whole variable domain, filled in from reference TRBV5-1 and TRBJ2-3, reads KAGVTQTPRYLIKTRGQQVTLSCSPISGHRSVSWYQQTPGQGLQFLFEYFSETQRNKGNFPGRFSGRQFSNSRSEMNVSTLELGDSALYLCASSLGPSSTDTQYFGPGTRLTVL.

There are a few counts of this clone. The rearrangement links TRBV7-9 to TRBJ2-7; D may be TRBD1 (6 bases). The CDR3 totals 15 residues. The germline V gene has CDR1 SEHNR and CDR2 FQNEAQ (reference sequence). Trimming took 5 bases from V and 3 from J, leaving 17 bases between them. The CDR3 region has the DNA TGTGCCAGCAGCAAATCAGGGGTAGTAGACTACGAGCAGTACTTC. Translating it yields CASSKSGVVDYEQYF.

The V gene is TRBV4-1, the J gene TRBJ1-1; D is undetermined. The V end was cut by 1 base, the J end by 1 base, with 4 bases between. Germline lookup yields CDR1 MGHRA and CDR2 YSYEKL. The CDR3 length is 13 residues. The CDR3 protein is CASSQGWNTEAFF. For the CDR3, the DNA is TGCGCCAGCAGCCAAGGCTGGAACACTGAAGCTTTCTTT.